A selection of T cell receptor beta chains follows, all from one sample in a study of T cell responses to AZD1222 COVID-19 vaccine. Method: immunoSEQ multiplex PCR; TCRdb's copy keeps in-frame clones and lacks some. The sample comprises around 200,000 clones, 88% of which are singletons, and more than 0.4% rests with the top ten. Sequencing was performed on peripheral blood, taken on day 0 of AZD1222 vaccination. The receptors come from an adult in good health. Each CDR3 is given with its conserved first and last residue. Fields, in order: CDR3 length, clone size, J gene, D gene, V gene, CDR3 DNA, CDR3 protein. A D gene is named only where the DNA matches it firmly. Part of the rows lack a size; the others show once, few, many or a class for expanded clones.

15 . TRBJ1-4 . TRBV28 TGTGCCAGCAGGATTAACAGATCCGGTAATGAAAAACTGTTTTTT CASRINRSGNEKLFF
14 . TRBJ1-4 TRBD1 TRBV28 TGTGCCAGCAGGCCAGGGGGCGCGACTGAAAAACTGTTTTTT CASRPGGATEKLFF
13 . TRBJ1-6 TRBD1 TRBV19 TGTGCCACACAGGGGGCGGCTAATTCACCCCTCCACTTT CATQGAANSPLHF
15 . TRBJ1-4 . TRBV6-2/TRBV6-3 TGTGCCAGCAGCCTCACGCAGGGGACTTACAAAAAACTGTTTTTT CASSLTQGTYKKLFF
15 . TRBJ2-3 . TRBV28 TGTGCCAGCAGATACCATCGGGACCAGACAGATACGCAGTATTTT CASRYHRDQTDTQYF
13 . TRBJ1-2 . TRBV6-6 TGTGCCAGCAGTTACGGGCAGAACTATGGCTACACCTTC CASSYGQNYGYTF
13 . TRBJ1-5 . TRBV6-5 TGTGCCAGCAGCGCTAGCCCAGGGCAGCCCCAGCATTTT CASSASPGQPQHF
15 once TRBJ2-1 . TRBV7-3 TGTGCCAGCAGCTTAAGGTCTGGGTTCTACAATGAGCAGTTCTTC CASSLRSGFYNEQFF
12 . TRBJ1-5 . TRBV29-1 TGCAGCGTTCGGACAGGCAATCAGCCCCAGCATTTT CSVRTGNQPQHF
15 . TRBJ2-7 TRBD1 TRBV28 TGTGCCAGCAGTTTATGGACAGGGGCCAGCTACGAGCAGTACTTC CASSLWTGASYEQYF
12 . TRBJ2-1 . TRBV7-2 TGTGCCAGCAGCTTATACGTCAATGAGCAGTTCTTC CASSLYVNEQFF
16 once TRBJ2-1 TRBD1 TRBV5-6 TGTGCCAGCAGCCCGGGGACAGTTAGCTCCTACAATGAGCAGTTCTTC CASSPGTVSSYNEQFF
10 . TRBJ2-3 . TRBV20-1 TGCAGTGCTACCCCGGGTACGCAGTATTTT CSATPGTQYF
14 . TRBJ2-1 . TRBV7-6 TGTGCCAGCAGCCAACAAGTACATCGCAATGAGCAGTTCTTC CASSQQVHRNEQFF
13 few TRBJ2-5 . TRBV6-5 TGTGCCAGCAGTCGACAGGTCCAAGAGACCCAGTACTTC CASSRQVQETQYF
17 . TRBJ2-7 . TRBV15 TGTGCCACCAGCAGAGATCGTGGGACCCCCATGTCCTACGAGCAGTACTTC CATSRDRGTPMSYEQYF
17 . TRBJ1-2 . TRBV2 TGTGCCAGCAGTGGCCCCGTCGGGCAGTTGGGAAGGAATGGCTACACCTTC CASSGPVGQLGRNGYTF
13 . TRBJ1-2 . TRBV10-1 TGCGCCAGCAGCAGGGACGGGACCTATGGCTACACCTTC CASSRDGTYGYTF
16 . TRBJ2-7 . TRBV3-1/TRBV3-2 TGTGCCAGCAGCCAAGGATACGCCGGTTTTGCCTACGAGCAGTACTTC CASSQGYAGFAYEQYF
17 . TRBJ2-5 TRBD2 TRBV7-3 TGTGCCAGCAGCCCGGGTGGTAGCGGGGGGGCCGAGGAGACCCAGTACTTC CASSPGGSGGAEETQYF
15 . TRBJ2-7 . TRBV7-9 TGTGCCAGCAGCTCCGTCCCACAGTTTACCTACGAGCAGTACTTC CASSSVPQFTYEQYF
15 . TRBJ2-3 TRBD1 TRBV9 TGTGCCAGCAGCGCCAATCAGGGGGCCACAGATACGCAGTATTTT CASSANQGATDTQYF
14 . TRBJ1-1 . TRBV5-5 TGTGCCAGCAGCTTTTTCTCAGCGAACACTGAAGCTTTCTTT CASSFFSANTEAFF
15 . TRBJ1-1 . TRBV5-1 TGCGCCAGCAGCACGGAACCCGCCATGTCCACTGAAGCTTTCTTT CASSTEPAMSTEAFF
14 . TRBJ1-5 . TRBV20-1 TGCAGTGCTAGTGACTGGCAGGACAATCAGCCCCAGCATTTT CSASDWQDNQPQHF
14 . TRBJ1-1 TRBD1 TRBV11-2 TGTGCCAGCAGCTTAGGGACAGGGACCACTGAAGCTTTCTTT CASSLGTGTTEAFF
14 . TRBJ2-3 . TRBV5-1 TGCGCCAGCAGCCCCAACCCTAGCACAGATACGCAGTATTTT CASSPNPSTDTQYF
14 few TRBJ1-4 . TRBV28 TGTGCCAGCAGTTTACCCCCCCCTGGTGAAAAACTGTTTTTT CASSLPPPGEKLFF
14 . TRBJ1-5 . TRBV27 TGTGCCAGCAGGGCAGGGTGGTTGCATCAGCCCCAGCATTTT CASRAGWLHQPQHF
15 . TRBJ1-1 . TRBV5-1 TGCGCCAGCAGCTTGGACGGGGGGCCGAACACTGAAGCTTTCTTT CASSLDGGPNTEAFF
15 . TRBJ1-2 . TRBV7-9 TGTGCCAGCAGCTTAGCGGGAACCGATAACTATGGCTACACCTTC CASSLAGTDNYGYTF
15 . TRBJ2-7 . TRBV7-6 TGTGCCAGCAGCTTAGATCGGGGGGCAGGCTACGAGCAGTACTTC CASSLDRGAGYEQYF
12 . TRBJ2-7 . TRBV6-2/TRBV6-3 TGTGCCAGCAGTTACTCTAGATACGAGCAGTACTTC CASSYSRYEQYF
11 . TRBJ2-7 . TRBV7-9 TGTGCCAGCAGCCCTCGGTACGAGCAGTACTTC CASSPRYEQYF
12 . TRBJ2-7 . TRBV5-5 TGTGCCAGCAGCTTGGGCGGTCCCGAGCAGTACTTC CASSLGGPEQYF
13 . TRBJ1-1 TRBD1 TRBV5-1 TGCGCCAGCAGCCCCCAGGACAGGGCAGAAGCTTTCTTT CASSPQDRAEAFF